This T cell receptor (beta chain) stems from a study of shared clonotypes between healthy human individuals. Study conclusions and caveats: There were few donors, and this limited the genetic and exposure-history diversity represented.

CDR1 is SGHRS and CDR2 is YFSETQ in the germline V gene. The CDR3 is 11 residues long. V was shortened by 0 bases and J by 8 bases, with 2 bases between the two germline ends. Clones were sequenced by immunoSEQ multiplex PCR, and TCRdb holds only the in-frame ones, with some missing. The data contain 450,000 to 500,000 clones, roughly 85% of them singletons. Each donor was a Caucasian adult residing in Nashville, Tennessee. On this clone: Its antigen is not known. The same CDR3 also results from other DNA sequences found in this sample.

Sequencing was performed on PBMCs. The receptor was derived from a woman in her thirties or forties in good health. Some clones in this sample may be carry-over from other donors' samples. This chain connects TRBV5-1 to TRBJ1-4; D gene uncertain. In DNA, the CDR3 is TGCGCCAGCAGCTTGGGAGAAAAACTGTTTTTT. Protein sequence: CASSLGEKLFF.